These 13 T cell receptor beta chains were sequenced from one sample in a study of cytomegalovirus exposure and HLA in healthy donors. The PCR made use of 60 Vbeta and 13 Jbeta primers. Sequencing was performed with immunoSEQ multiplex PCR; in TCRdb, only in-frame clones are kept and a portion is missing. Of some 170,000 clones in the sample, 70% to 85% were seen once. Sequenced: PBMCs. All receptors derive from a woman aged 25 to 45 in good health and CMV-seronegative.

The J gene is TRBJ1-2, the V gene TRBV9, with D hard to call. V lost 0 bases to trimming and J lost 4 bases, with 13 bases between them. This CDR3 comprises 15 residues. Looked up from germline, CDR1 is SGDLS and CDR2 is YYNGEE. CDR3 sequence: CASSVAAGSSYGYTF. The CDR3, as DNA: TGTGCCAGCAGCGTAGCTGCGGGGTCGAGCTATGGCTACACCTTC.

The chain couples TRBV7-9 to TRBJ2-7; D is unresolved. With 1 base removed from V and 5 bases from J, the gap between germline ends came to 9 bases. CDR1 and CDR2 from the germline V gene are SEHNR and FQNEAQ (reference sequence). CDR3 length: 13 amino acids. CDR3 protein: CASSLVRSDEQYF. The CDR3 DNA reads TGTGCCAGCAGCTTAGTGCGCTCGGACGAGCAGTACTTC.

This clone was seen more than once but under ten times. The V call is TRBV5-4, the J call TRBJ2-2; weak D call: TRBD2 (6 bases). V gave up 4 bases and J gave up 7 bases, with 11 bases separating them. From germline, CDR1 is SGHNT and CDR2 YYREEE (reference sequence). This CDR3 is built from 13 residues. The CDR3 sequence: CASSARGGGELFF. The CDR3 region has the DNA TGTGCCAGCAGCGCCCGGGGAGGCGGGGAGCTGTTTTTT.

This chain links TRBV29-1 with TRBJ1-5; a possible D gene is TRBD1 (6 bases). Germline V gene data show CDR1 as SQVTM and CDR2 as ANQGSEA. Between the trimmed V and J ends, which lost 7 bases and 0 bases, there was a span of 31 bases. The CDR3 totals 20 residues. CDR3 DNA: TGCAGCGCCCCTTCACCCGGGACAACGTCTTTTGGGGGTAGCAATCAGCCCCAGCATTTT. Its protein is CSAPSPGTTSFGGSNQPQHF. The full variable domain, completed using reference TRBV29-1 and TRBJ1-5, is SAVISQKPSRDICQRGTSLTIQCQVDSQVTMMFWYRQQPGQSLTLIATANQGSEATYESGFVIDKFPISRPNLTFSTLTVSNMSPEDSSIYLCSAPSPGTTSFGGSNQPQHFGDGTRLSIL.

This CDR3 reads CASSTNYREIDTQYF. The CDR3 region has the DNA TGCGCCAGCAGCACTAATTACAGGGAGATAGATACGCAGTATTTT. This chain connects TRBV4-3 to TRBJ2-3, with D possibly matching TRBD1 (6 bases). The germline CDR1 and CDR2 sequences are LGHNA and YSLEER. The CDR3 runs to 15 residues. Deletions cut 5 bases from V and 5 bases from J, with 17 bases between.

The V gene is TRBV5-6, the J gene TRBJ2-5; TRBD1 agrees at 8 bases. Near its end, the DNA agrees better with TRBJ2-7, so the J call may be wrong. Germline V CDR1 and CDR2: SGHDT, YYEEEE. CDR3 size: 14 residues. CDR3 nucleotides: TGTGCCAGCAGCCCGACAGGGGTGATCCACGAGCAGTACTTC. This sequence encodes CASSPTGVIHEQYF.

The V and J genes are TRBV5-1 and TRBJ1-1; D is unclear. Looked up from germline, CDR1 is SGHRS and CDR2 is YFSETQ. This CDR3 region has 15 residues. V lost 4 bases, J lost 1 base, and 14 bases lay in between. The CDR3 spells CASSLAVTQNTEAFF. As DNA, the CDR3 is TGCGCCAGCAGCCTCGCGGTCACCCAGAACACTGAAGCTTTCTTT.

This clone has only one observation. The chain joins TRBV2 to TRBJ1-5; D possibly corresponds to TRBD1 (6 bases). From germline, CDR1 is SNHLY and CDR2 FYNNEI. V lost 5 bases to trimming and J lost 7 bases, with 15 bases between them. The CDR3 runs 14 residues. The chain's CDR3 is CASSPTGKGQPQHF. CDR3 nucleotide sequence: TGTGCCAGCAGTCCAACAGGGAAGGGGCAGCCCCAGCATTTT.

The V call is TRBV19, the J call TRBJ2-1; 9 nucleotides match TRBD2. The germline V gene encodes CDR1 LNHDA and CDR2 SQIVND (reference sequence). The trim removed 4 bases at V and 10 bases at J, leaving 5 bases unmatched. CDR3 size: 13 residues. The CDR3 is CASSTSTSGEQFF. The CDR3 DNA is TGTGCCAGTAGTACGTCGACTAGCGGCGAGCAGTTCTTC.

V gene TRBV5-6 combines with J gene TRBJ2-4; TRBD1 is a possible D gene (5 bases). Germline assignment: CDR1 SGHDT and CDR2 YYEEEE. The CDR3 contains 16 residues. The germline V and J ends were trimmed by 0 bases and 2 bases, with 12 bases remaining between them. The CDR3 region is CASSLVGQAPKNIQYF. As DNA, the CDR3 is TGTGCCAGCAGCTTGGTGGGGCAGGCCCCCAAAAACATTCAGTACTTC.

CDR3 protein: CASSSPTGGLLKGQFF. CDR3 in DNA: TGTGCCAGCAGCTCTCCGACAGGGGGCTTGTTAAAAGGGCAGTTCTTC. The V gene is TRBV11-2, the J gene TRBJ2-1, with TRBD1 matching over 10 bases. V was clipped by 4 bases and J by 12 bases; unmatched bases: 15. Germline CDR1 and CDR2: SGHAT and FQNNGV. The CDR3 totals 16 residues. Variable domain in full (rest from reference TRBV11-2 and TRBJ2-1): EAGVAQSPRYKIIEKRQSVAFWCNPISGHATLYWYQQILGQGPKLLIQFQNNGVVDDSQLPKDRFSAERLKGVDSTLKIQPAKLEDSAVYLCASSSPTGGLLKGQFFGPGTRLTVL.

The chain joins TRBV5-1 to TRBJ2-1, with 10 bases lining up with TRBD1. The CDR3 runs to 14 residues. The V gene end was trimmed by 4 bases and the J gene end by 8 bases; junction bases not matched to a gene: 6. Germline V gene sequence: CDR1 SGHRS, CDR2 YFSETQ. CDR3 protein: CASSQDRGLDEQFF. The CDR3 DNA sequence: TGCGCCAGCAGCCAAGACAGGGGGCTGGATGAGCAGTTCTTC.

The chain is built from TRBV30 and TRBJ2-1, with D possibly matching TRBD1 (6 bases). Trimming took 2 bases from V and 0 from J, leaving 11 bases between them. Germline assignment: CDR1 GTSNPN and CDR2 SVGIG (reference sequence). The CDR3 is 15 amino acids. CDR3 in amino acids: CAWSRDRSSYNEQFF. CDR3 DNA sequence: TGTGCCTGGAGTCGAGACAGGAGCTCCTACAATGAGCAGTTCTTC.